This entry lists 25 T cell receptor beta chains sequenced from one sample in a study of cytomegalovirus exposure and HLA in healthy donors (dated by TCRdb to 2017 to 2019). Library creation used the immunoSEQ multiplex PCR assay. The multiplex PCR relied on a mix of 60 forward primers for TCR Vbeta segments and 13 reverse primers for TCR Jbeta segments. As stored in TCRdb, this immuneACCESS dataset retains in-frame rearrangements with V and J assigned. A fraction of the clones does not appear; measured against another copy, unresolved V genes explain less than half of the discrepancy, and the remainder lacks a known reason. The sample yields about 84,000 clones; around three fifths were counted once. The ten largest clones represent approximately 15% of the sample. Sequenced input: PBMCs. These receptors all come from a woman in her thirties or forties in good health and CMV-seropositive.

This clone was seen only a few times. This chain uses TRBV30 with TRBJ2-1, with D possibly matching TRBD2 (6 bases). Germline-derived CDR1 and CDR2 are GTSNPN and SVGIG (reference sequence). The V end was cut by 3 bases, the J end by 4 bases, with 19 bases between. CDR3 size: 16 residues. As DNA, the CDR3 is TGTGCCTGGAGCGTAACAGAAGGCGGGGAATACAATGAGCAGTTCTTC. Amino acid sequence: CAWSVTEGGEYNEQFF.

The CDR3 nucleotides are TGTGCCAGCAGTTACGGGGGGACTGAAGCTTTCTTT. This gives the protein CASSYGGTEAFF. The J gene is TRBJ1-1, the V gene TRBV6-5, with D possibly TRBD1 on 5 matching bases. Trimming took off 2 bases at V and 5 bases at J, with 6 bases between the two ends. The CDR3 consists of 12 residues. CDR1 is MNHEY, CDR2 SVGAGI, per germline.

This rearrangement joins TRBV2 to TRBJ2-5; D remains unclear. Germline V gives CDR1 SNHLY, CDR2 FYNNEI. The CDR3 has 11 amino acids. V gave up 3 bases and J gave up 5 bases, with 4 bases separating them. DNA for the CDR3: TGTGCCAGCAGTGACGGGGAGACCCAGTACTTC. Its translation: CASSDGETQYF.

The rearrangement joins TRBV28 to TRBJ2-1; no reliable D call. Trimming left V 2 bases short and J 10 bases short, with 15 bases between. Per germline, CDR1 MDHEN and CDR2 SYDVKM. The CDR3 is made up of 14 amino acids. The CDR3 DNA follows: TGTGCCAGCAGTTTAGGAGAAGCCGAGGAGGAGCAGTTCTTC. Protein product: CASSLGEAEEEQFF.

J is TRBJ1-2 and V is TRBV29-1, with D possibly matching TRBD1 (5 bases). The CDR3 runs to 14 residues. Per germline, CDR1 SQVTM and CDR2 ANQGSEA. Deletions cut 8 bases from V and 1 base from J, with 17 bases between. CDR3: CSSTSGGFNYGYTF. Here the CDR3 DNA reads TGCAGCTCGACGAGCGGGGGATTTAACTATGGCTACACCTTC.

CDR3 nucleotide sequence: TGTGCCAGCAGCTTTGGATTACAGGGCGTTGAAACCCAGTACTTC. It codes for CASSFGLQGVETQYF. This rearrangement joins TRBV11-2 to TRBJ2-5; perhaps TRBD1 as D (6 bases). In germline, CDR1 is SGHAT, CDR2 FQNNGV. The CDR3 sequence is 15 residues long. Trimming pared 3 bases from V and 8 bases from J, leaving 19 bases between.

The gene calls are TRBV19 and TRBJ1-5; 10 bases align to TRBD1. The CDR3 consists of 15 residues. Germline V gene lookup returns CDR1 LNHDA and CDR2 SQIVND (reference sequence). With 5 bases clipped from V and 6 bases from J, the junction kept 7 bases outside the gene matches. CDR3 bases: TGTGCCAGTAGTTCCGGGACAGGGGCTTTTCAGCCCCAGCATTTT. It translates to CASSSGTGAFQPQHF.

The V and J genes are TRBV2 and TRBJ2-7; D gene ambiguous. This CDR3 spans 16 amino acids. Germline V gives CDR1 SNHLY, CDR2 FYNNEI. V was cut by 3 bases and J by 5 bases, with 20 bases left in between. CDR3 DNA: TGTGCCAGCAGTGACCGAAAGTACCGCGACGGAGACGAGCAGTACTTC. Its translation is CASSDRKYRDGDEQYF.

This chain uses TRBV7-3 with TRBJ1-1; tentative D call: TRBD1 (5 bases). Germline V lookup: CDR1 SGHTA, CDR2 FQGTGA. The CDR3 covers 13 residues. With 4 bases removed from V and 5 bases from J, the gap between germline ends came to 11 bases. CDR3 sequence (DNA): TGTGCCAGCAGCTCCGTCGGGGGAACTGAAGCTTTCTTT. Its translation is CASSSVGGTEAFF.

This chain links TRBV11-2 with TRBJ1-2; D gene unclear. CDR1 SGHAT and CDR2 FQNNGV come from the germline V gene. Trimming took 1 base from V and 4 from J, leaving 4 bases between them. The CDR3 sequence is 12 residues long. CDR3 in DNA: TGTGCCAGCAGCTTAGTCCGCTATGGCTACACCTTC. Translating gives CASSLVRYGYTF.

This clone is medium-sized by share. J is TRBJ1-1 and V is TRBV19, with D maybe TRBD1 (5 bases). CDR3 size: 13 residues. Trimming removed 5 bases at V and 4 bases at J, with 11 bases between. Per germline, CDR1 LNHDA and CDR2 SQIVND (reference sequence). The CDR3 region has the DNA TGTGCCAGTAGTTTTGGGGCGGTCACTGAAGCTTTCTTT. Its protein is CASSFGAVTEAFF.

This clone occurred a few times. The rearrangement joins TRBV10-2 to TRBJ2-3, with 8 bases matching TRBD2. CDR1 and CDR2 from the germline V gene are WSHSY and SAAADI. V lost 4 bases and J lost 4; bases outside the gene matches: 10. This CDR3 comprises 16 residues. The CDR3 region has the DNA TGCGCCAGCAGTGCCAGACCAGCGGGAGCGGCAGATACGCAGTATTTT. Its translation: CASSARPAGAADTQYF.

This chain connects TRBV6-6 to TRBJ1-5; D is unclear. Germline values: CDR1 MNHNY, CDR2 SVGAGI (reference sequence). This CDR3 comprises 13 residues. V lost 2 bases and J lost 1, with 3 bases in between. The CDR3 loop is CASSYESNQPQHF. CDR3 nucleotides: TGTGCCAGCAGTTACGAGAGCAATCAGCCCCAGCATTTT.

V gene TRBV4-3 combines with J gene TRBJ1-1; 8 bases are shared with TRBD1. Trimming took 2 bases from V and 7 from J; bases not matched to a gene: 6. Germline CDR1 LGHNA, CDR2 YSLEER. The CDR3 totals 14 residues. The CDR3 DNA reads as TGCGCCAGCAGCCAAAGGACAGGGAGAAATGAAGCTTTCTTT. The encoded protein is CASSQRTGRNEAFF.

This chain links TRBV28 with TRBJ2-7, with 14 positions matching TRBD2. The CDR3 loop spans 18 amino acids. CDR1 is MDHEN and CDR2 is SYDVKM in the germline V gene. Trimming took 5 bases from V and 5 from J; bases not matched to a gene: 14. The CDR3 spells CASSTPGTSGRGYHEQYF. The CDR3 bases are TGTGCCAGCAGTACTCCCGGGACTAGCGGGAGAGGCTACCACGAGCAGTACTTC.

The V call is TRBV5-1, the J call TRBJ1-3; D might be TRBD1 (6 bases). The CDR3 consists of 12 residues. Trimming stripped 6 bases from V and 4 bases from J, with 8 bases between. CDR1 SGHRS and CDR2 YFSETQ come from the germline V gene. The CDR3 region has the DNA TGCGCCAGCACAGGGGAGGGAAACACCATATATTTT. Amino acid sequence: CASTGEGNTIYF.

The V gene is TRBV4-2, the J gene TRBJ1-3; 7 bases align to TRBD1. The CDR3 runs 15 residues. Germline trimming cut 1 base from V and 2 bases from J; bases unmatched to any gene: 2. The germline V gene has CDR1 LGHNA and CDR2 YNFKEQ. Here the CDR3 DNA reads TGTGCCAGCAGCCAAGTCACAGGGGCTGGAAACACCATATATTTT. Its protein is CASSQVTGAGNTIYF.

This clone was seen more than once but under ten times. V is TRBV7-3 and J is TRBJ2-7, with D possibly matching TRBD1 (6 bases). Germline-derived CDR1 and CDR2 are SGHTA and FQGTGA. V was cut by 2 bases and J by 2 bases, with 13 bases left in between. The CDR3 has 15 residues. CDR3 sequence (DNA): TGTGCCAGCAGCTTATCTATAGCAGGGGCCTACGAGCAGTACTTC. Translated, it gives CASSLSIAGAYEQYF.

The chain uses TRBV9 and TRBJ1-2; the D gene is possibly TRBD1 (5 bases). The CDR3 spans 14 residues. Germline assignment: CDR1 SGDLS and CDR2 YYNGEE. Trimming removed 0 bases from V and 4 bases from J, with 10 bases in between. CDR3 sequence (DNA): TGTGCCAGCAGCGTAGCCGGAGGGGCCTATGGCTACACCTTC. Amino acids: CASSVAGGAYGYTF.

V is TRBV5-8 and J is TRBJ1-4; TRBD1 is a possible D gene (5 bases). V was pared by 4 bases and J by 4 bases, with 11 bases between. This CDR3 is 14 amino acids long. The germline gives CDR1 SGHTS, CDR2 YDEGEE. The CDR3: CASSAGTVNEKLFF. DNA of the CDR3: TGTGCCAGCAGCGCGGGGACGGTTAATGAAAAACTGTTTTTT.

The chain employs TRBV2 and TRBJ1-1, with 10 positions matching TRBD1. This CDR3 is 18 amino acids long. The germline CDR1 and CDR2 sequences are SNHLY and FYNNEI. J lost 5 bases, V lost 5 bases, and 17 bases had no gene match. As DNA, the CDR3 is TGTGCCAGCAGTACAACCACTAGACAGGGGGCTCATTTTACTGAAGCTTTCTTT. Translation gives CASSTTTRQGAHFTEAFF.

V gene TRBV4-3 combines with J gene TRBJ2-5, with 11 bases matching TRBD1. CDR3 length: 16 residues. The germline gives CDR1 LGHNA, CDR2 YSLEER. J was trimmed by 4 bases and V by 5 bases; bases with no gene match: 9. The CDR3 loop reads CASSLDTGTGGETQYF. The CDR3 DNA reads TGCGCCAGCAGCTTAGACACCGGGACAGGGGGAGAGACCCAGTACTTC.

This clone was counted a few times. J is TRBJ1-1 and V is TRBV27; D unclear. The CDR3 totals 13 residues. Germline assignment: CDR1 MNHEY and CDR2 SMNVEV (reference sequence). Trimming pared 4 bases from V and 0 bases from J, leaving 6 bases between. CDR3 loop: CASSYSVNTEAFF. The CDR3 DNA reads as TGTGCCAGCAGTTACTCGGTGAACACTGAAGCTTTCTTT.

This clone was picked up a small number of times. The V call is TRBV28, the J call TRBJ2-1; D may be TRBD1 (5 bases). The V end was cut by 6 bases, the J end by 5 bases, with 14 bases between. The CDR3 is 14 amino acids. Per germline, CDR1 MDHEN and CDR2 SYDVKM. The CDR3 region has the DNA TGTGCCAGCAGGAAATTAGACAGCGACAATGAGCAGTTCTTC. Translation gives CASRKLDSDNEQFF. Supplemented by reference TRBV28 and TRBJ2-1, the full variable domain reads DVKVTQSSRYLVKRTGEKVFLECVQDMDHENMFWYRQDPGLGLRLIYFSYDVKMKEKGDIPEGYSVSREKKERFSLILESASTNQTSMYLCASRKLDSDNEQFFGPGTRLTVL.

This clone occurred a few times. The genes are TRBV2 and TRBJ1-1; weak D call: TRBD1 (6 bases). The CDR3 is made up of 13 amino acids. Between the trimmed V and J ends, which lost 4 bases and 5 bases, there was a span of 11 bases. CDR1 SNHLY and CDR2 FYNNEI come from the germline V gene. The CDR3 nucleotides read TGTGCCAGCAGTGTTGTACAGGGAACTGAAGCTTTCTTT. It yields the protein CASSVVQGTEAFF.